This T cell receptor (beta chain) was sequenced in a study of prognosis after radiotherapy for stage I lung cancer. Study details: The patient group consisted of over 10 men and over 5 women whose ages spanned roughly 53 to 84, median 74.5 years.

Amplification of the TCR beta CDR3 (from genomic DNA) was done by two-round multiplex PCR. Primers targeting each individual TRBV and TRBJ gene were applied in first-round PCR. TCRdb used MiXCR to reprocess the multiplex PCR reads, holding one entry per CDR3 protein. The table shows 20,000 or so distinct CDR3 sequences, with around 24% occurring only once. This clonotype has a count of ten or more. Its antigen is undetermined. General study findings and limits: After stereotactic body radiation therapy, median unique TCR clones were 6,861, down from 10,000 to 13,000.

The V gene end was trimmed by 1 base and the J gene end by 2 bases; junction bases not matched to a gene: 8. The CDR3 loop spans 17 amino acids. Per germline, CDR1 PRHDT and CDR2 FYEKMQ (reference sequence). The V and J genes are TRBV13 and TRBJ2-7; 10 bases align to TRBD2. Sequences were derived from PBMCs, sampled before or after stereotactic body radiation therapy (not recorded which). The TCR originated in a donor of 50 years or more with non-small cell lung cancer. For the CDR3, the DNA is TGTGCCAGCAGCTTAGCCCTAGGACTAGCGGTAGCCTACGAGCAGTACTTC. Translated, it gives CASSLALGLAVAYEQYF.